The entry below describes one TCR beta chain. The antigen is not known. Trimming took 4 bases from V and 6 from J; bases not matched to a gene: 10. Germline assignment: CDR1 SGHTS and CDR2 YDEGEE. This CDR3 is built from 15 residues. The entry originates in a study of T cells in tumors after PD-1 blockade. Study in general: Patients had no prior checkpoint blockade, systemic immunosuppressants, or anti-cancer therapy within 4 weeks.

Study-wide results and caveats: Clonal replacement appeared only between pre- and post-treatment samples.

This table comes from immunoSEQ multiplex PCR, and its TCRdb copy is limited to in-frame clones, with some not included. The sample lists over 2,000 clones, about two thirds occurring once. This receptor was taken from a human donor with basal cell carcinoma. The V call is TRBV5-8, the J call TRBJ2-7; 10 nucleotides align to TRBD1. This sample comprised tumor tissue, obtained after anti-PD-1 treatment. The CDR3 DNA reads as TGTGCCAGCAGCGTGTCCGGGACAGGGGTGTCCGAGCAGTACTTC. It yields the protein CASSVSGTGVSEQYF.